Following are 24 T cell receptor beta chains from one sample sequenced in a study of Tregs in tolerant kidney transplant recipients. TCRdb's table, derived via immunoSEQ multiplex PCR, lists solely in-frame clones and lacks some. Among 200,000 to 300,000 clones listed, 80% to 85% were seen once. The sequenced sample was CD4+ T cells from blood. All receptors come from a human donor in good health.

The J gene is TRBJ2-7, the V gene TRBV7-8, with TRBD2 identical over 14 bases. CDR1 is SGHVS, CDR2 FQNEAQ, per germline. The trim removed 5 bases at V and 4 bases at J, leaving 4 bases unmatched. CDR3 length equals 15 residues. CDR3 DNA: TGTGCCAGCAGCCTCCGACTAGCGGGAGGGTACGAGCAGTACTTC. As protein: CASSLRLAGGYEQYF.

The chain employs TRBV19 and TRBJ2-1; the D gene is possibly TRBD2 (5 bases). The CDR3 has 12 amino acids. Germline V CDR1 and CDR2: LNHDA, SQIVND (reference sequence). The germline V and J ends were trimmed by 5 bases and 7 bases, with 9 bases remaining between them. The CDR3 DNA reads as TGTGCCAGTAGTGTGAGGAGGAATGAGCAGTTCTTC. It specifies CASSVRRNEQFF. The full variable domain, its missing parts supplied by reference TRBV19 and TRBJ2-1, is DGGITQSPKYLFRKEGQNVTLSCEQNLNHDAMYWYRQDPGQGLRLIYYSQIVNDFQKGDIAEGYSVSREKKESFPLTVTSAQKNPTAFYLCASSVRRNEQFFGPGTRLTVL.

The chain combines TRBV6-1 with TRBJ1-2; TRBD1 is a possible D gene (5 bases). Trimming took off 9 bases at V and 6 bases at J, with 11 bases between the two ends. Looked up from germline, CDR1 is MNHNS and CDR2 is SASEGT. The CDR3 is 11 amino acids. The CDR3 DNA reads as TGTGCCAGGCCCGGGGGGAATGGCTACACCTTC. This translates into CARPGGNGYTF.

The CDR3 bases are TGTGCCAGCAGTCGTGCCCAGAGCGGGTTCGGCTCAGATACGCAGTATTTT. Translating it yields CASSRAQSGFGSDTQYF. The chain is built from TRBV2 and TRBJ2-3; D perhaps matches TRBD2 (6 bases). V shed 5 bases and J shed 4 bases, with 22 bases lying between them. CDR3 size: 17 residues. From germline, CDR1 is SNHLY and CDR2 FYNNEI.

This chain joins TRBV6-6 and TRBJ2-3; TRBD2 agrees at 9 bases. The CDR3 runs 15 residues. V lost 4 bases, J lost 4 bases, and 6 bases stayed unmatched. Per the germline V gene, CDR1 is MNHNY and CDR2 is SVGAGI (reference sequence). CDR3 sequence: CASSWVAGDSDTQYF. The DNA of the CDR3 is TGTGCCAGCAGTTGGGTAGCGGGAGACTCAGATACGCAGTATTTT.

This chain links TRBV5-1 with TRBJ2-3; D tentatively reads TRBD1 or TRBD2 (6 bases each). The germline V gene encodes CDR1 SGHRS and CDR2 YFSETQ. This CDR3 is built from 16 residues. Trimming removed 4 bases from V and 4 bases from J, with 19 bases in between. In nucleotides, the CDR3 is TGCGCCAGCAGCCAGGAGGGACACTCGAGCGCAGATACGCAGTATTTT. It is translated as CASSQEGHSSADTQYF.

The V gene is TRBV10-3, the J gene TRBJ1-2; 7 bases are a match to TRBD1. The V segment lost 10 bases and the J segment 6 bases; nucleotides outside the gene matches: 8. Germline CDR1 and CDR2: ENHRY and SYGVKD. The CDR3 covers 12 residues. CDR3 in amino acids: CATSDREHGYTF. CDR3 bases: TGTGCCACCAGCGACAGGGAGCATGGCTACACCTTC.

This clone was counted a single time. The chain couples TRBV7-3 to TRBJ2-5, with TRBD2 identical over 15 bases. The J call may not be correct, given that the DNA end is closer to TRBJ2-7. The CDR3 contains 20 residues. Germline V gene data show CDR1 as SGHTA and CDR2 as FQGTGA. This chain's CDR3 is CASSLKARTSGGAGGHEQYF. CDR3 bases: TGTGCCAGCAGCTTAAAGGCCCGGACTAGCGGGGGGGCCGGGGGCCACGAGCAGTACTTC.

The chain recombines TRBV7-6 with TRBJ1-5; D is perhaps TRBD1 (6 bases). CDR1 and CDR2 from the germline V gene are SGHVS and FNYEAQ. The CDR3 runs to 15 residues. With 1 base removed from V and 7 bases from J, the gap between germline ends came to 14 bases. The CDR3 coding sequence is TGTGCCAGCAGCTTAGAACAGGGCGCTACCCAGCCCCAGCATTTT. Amino acid sequence: CASSLEQGATQPQHF.

The V and J genes are TRBV9 and TRBJ2-3; maybe TRBD1 (6 bases). CDR1 and CDR2 from the germline V gene are SGDLS and YYNGEE. The CDR3 consists of 14 residues. V gave up 4 bases and J gave up 1 base, with 10 bases separating them. CDR3 nucleotide sequence: TGTGCCAGCAGCTACAGGGTAGGCACAGATACGCAGTATTTT. Protein product: CASSYRVGTDTQYF.

The chain joins TRBV28 to TRBJ1-2, with a weak D call TRBD1 (5 bases). Germline V CDR1 and CDR2: MDHEN, SYDVKM. V was cut by 7 bases and J by 7 bases, with 10 bases left in between. The CDR3 length is 11 residues. The chain's CDR3 is CASKSGFGYTF. CDR3 bases: TGTGCCAGCAAATCAGGGTTTGGCTACACCTTC.

This chain joins TRBV30 and TRBJ1-2, with unresolved D. Germline-derived CDR1 and CDR2 are GTSNPN and SVGIG (reference sequence). This CDR3 comprises 14 residues. The V and J ends lost 5 bases and 3 bases respectively, with 16 bases between them. For the CDR3, the DNA is TGTGCCTGGGTTAGGTCAAGTTATGACTATGGCTACACCTTC. Protein: CAWVRSSYDYGYTF. Looking up the rest from reference TRBV30 and TRBJ1-2 gives the full variable domain: SQTIHQWPATLVQPVGSPLSLECTVEGTSNPNLYWYRQAAGRGLQLLFYSVGIGQISSEVPQNLSASRPQDRQFILSSKKLLLSDSGFYLCAWVRSSYDYGYTFGSGTRLTVV.

The genes are TRBV4-1 and TRBJ1-3, with D tentatively TRBD1 (5 bases). Germline assignment: CDR1 MGHRA and CDR2 YSYEKL. This CDR3 spans 20 amino acids. Trimming cost V 1 base and J 0 bases, with 22 bases left between them. The DNA of the CDR3 is TGCGCCAGCAGCCAAGGGGAGTGGGGCAGCCCAGGGAGCTCTGGAAACACCATATATTTT. Amino acid sequence: CASSQGEWGSPGSSGNTIYF.

The chain has TRBV19 and TRBJ2-5; TRBD1 might be the D (6 bases). This CDR3 spans 15 amino acids. Per the germline V gene, CDR1 is LNHDA and CDR2 is SQIVND (reference sequence). V lost 10 bases and J lost 5, with 23 bases in between. CDR3 protein: CATQSSTGGWETQYF. For the CDR3, the DNA is TGTGCCACACAATCCTCGACAGGAGGTTGGGAGACCCAGTACTTC.

The chain couples TRBV2 to TRBJ2-3; D is unresolved. From germline, CDR1 is SNHLY and CDR2 FYNNEI. V dropped 7 bases and J dropped 0 bases, with 8 bases sitting between them. The length of the CDR3 is 13 residues. The CDR3 is CASKEWSTDTQYF. The DNA for the CDR3 is TGTGCCAGCAAGGAGTGGAGCACAGATACGCAGTATTTT. Based on the CDR3 plus reference TRBV2 and TRBJ2-3, the full variable domain is EPEVTQTPSHQVTQMGQEVILRCVPISNHLYFYWYRQILGQKVEFLVSFYNNEISEKSEIFDDQFSVERPDGSNFTLKIRSTKLEDSAMYFCASKEWSTDTQYFGPGTRLTVL.

This chain connects TRBV30 to TRBJ1-2; tentative D call: TRBD1 (5 bases). Trimming stripped 3 bases from V and 5 bases from J, with 13 bases between. The CDR3 length is 13 residues. Germline V gene lookup returns CDR1 GTSNPN and CDR2 SVGIG (reference sequence). CDR3 sequence (DNA): TGTGCCTGGAGACGGGACCGGCCGTATGGCTACACCTTC. Amino acid sequence: CAWRRDRPYGYTF.

V is TRBV6-5 and J is TRBJ2-3; D is possibly TRBD2 (6 bases). The CDR3 runs to 12 residues. Germline-derived CDR1 and CDR2 are MNHEY and SVGAGI. Trimming cost V 6 bases and J 6 bases, with 10 bases left between them. The CDR3 bases are TGTGCCAGCAGGACTAGGACTGATACGCAGTATTTT. The encoded protein is CASRTRTDTQYF.

The rearrangement joins TRBV30 to TRBJ1-6, with unresolved D. From germline, CDR1 is GTSNPN and CDR2 SVGIG (reference sequence). The CDR3 has 12 amino acids. V lost 3 bases to trimming and J lost 8 bases, with 8 bases between them. The chain's CDR3 is CAWSGVYSPLHF. The CDR3 DNA follows: TGTGCCTGGAGCGGGGTCTATTCACCCCTCCACTTT.

This chain joins TRBV15 and TRBJ2-3; D call uncertain. Germline-derived CDR1 and CDR2 are LNHNV and YYDKDF (reference sequence). CDR3 length: 13 amino acids. Trimming stripped 1 base from V and 0 bases from J, with 2 bases between. The CDR3 is CATSRASTDTQYF. The CDR3 region has the DNA TGTGCCACCAGCAGAGCTAGCACAGATACGCAGTATTTT.

The DNA for the CDR3 is TGTGCTAGTGGTTGGGGGGGGTATTATGAAAAACTGTTTTTT. It is translated as CASGWGGYYEKLFF. This chain links TRBV12-5 with TRBJ1-4; D possibly corresponds to TRBD1 (5 bases). The CDR3 extends over 14 amino acids. Trimming took off 4 bases at V and 6 bases at J, with 12 bases between the two ends. The germline gives CDR1 LGHNT, CDR2 FRNRAP.

The rearrangement joins TRBV10-3 to TRBJ1-2, with 8 bases aligning to TRBD1. Germline V lookup: CDR1 ENHRY, CDR2 SYGVKD. The CDR3 totals 13 residues. The J segment lost 3 bases and the V segment lost 9 bases, leaving 6 bases of the junction unmatched. The CDR3 DNA is TGTGCCATTAACAGGGGGGTGGACTATGGCTACACCTTC. Residues: CAINRGVDYGYTF.

This clone was recorded a few times. The chain links TRBV11-2 to TRBJ1-2; D call uncertain. V lost 1 base and J lost 0, with 12 bases in between. Germline V gene lookup returns CDR1 SGHAT and CDR2 FQNNGV. CDR3 length: 16 amino acids. Here the CDR3 reads CASSLVRTVTNYGYTF. In nucleotides, the CDR3 is TGTGCCAGCAGCTTAGTTCGCACGGTAACTAACTATGGCTACACCTTC. The full variable domain, its missing parts supplied by reference TRBV11-2 and TRBJ1-2, is EAGVAQSPRYKIIEKRQSVAFWCNPISGHATLYWYQQILGQGPKLLIQFQNNGVVDDSQLPKDRFSAERLKGVDSTLKIQPAKLEDSAVYLCASSLVRTVTNYGYTFGSGTRLTVV.

This clone was found a few times. J is TRBJ1-1 and V is TRBV5-1; 10 bases line up with TRBD1. Germline V gene data show CDR1 as SGHRS and CDR2 as YFSETQ. Losses at the gene ends were 0 bases for V and 3 bases for J; bases not matched to a gene: 11. The CDR3 consists of 18 residues. In DNA form, the CDR3 reads TGCGCCAGCAGCTTGGGGTTGAGACAGGGGGCAAAGGACACTGAAGCTTTCTTT. It yields the protein CASSLGLRQGAKDTEAFF.

This clone was detected once. The chain uses TRBV30 and TRBJ1-1, with 10 bases that match TRBD1. The J segment lost 4 bases and the V segment lost 4 bases, leaving 6 bases of the junction unmatched. CDR1 GTSNPN and CDR2 SVGIG come from the germline V gene (reference sequence). This CDR3 contains 14 residues. The CDR3 protein is CAWTFRDRGTEAFF. In DNA form, the CDR3 reads TGTGCCTGGACTTTCCGGGACAGGGGCACTGAAGCTTTCTTT.